The 14 T cell receptor beta chains given below trace back to one sample, sequenced in a study of T cell responses to AZD1222 COVID-19 vaccine. TCRdb's copy holds only in-frame clones and misses some; the assay was immunoSEQ multiplex PCR. The sample consists of about 100,000 clones, about 88% of them appearing once. Material: peripheral blood, obtained on day 0 of AZD1222 vaccination. Receptors originate from an adult in good health.

CDR3 protein: CAWSLKGAAGNTIYF. The CDR3 DNA reads as TGTGCCTGGAGTCTGAAGGGGGCAGCTGGAAACACCATATATTTT. The chain combines TRBV30 with TRBJ1-3; TRBD1 matches 7 bases. CDR1 and CDR2 (germline): GTSNPN, SVGIG (reference sequence). The CDR3 length is 15 residues. The V gene end was trimmed by 2 bases and the J gene end by 2 bases; junction bases not matched to a gene: 6.

J is TRBJ1-3 and V is TRBV7-2; 12 positions agree with TRBD1. This CDR3 is 16 amino acids long. J gave up 3 bases and V 4 bases, and 4 bases lay outside the gene matches. Germline-derived CDR1 and CDR2 are SGHTA and FQGNSA. DNA for the CDR3: TGTGCCAGCAGCTCCCGGGACAGGGGGCTTGGAAACACCATATATTTT. Its translation is CASSSRDRGLGNTIYF.

The V and J genes are TRBV14 and TRBJ2-4, with a weak D call TRBD1 (6 bases). The CDR3 totals 14 residues. Germline-derived CDR1 and CDR2 are SGHDN and FVKESK. V lost 1 base, J lost 7 bases, and 11 bases lay in between. CDR3 nucleotide sequence: TGTGCCAGCAGCCAAGCAGGGGAGTCGAACATTCAGTACTTC. The encoded protein is CASSQAGESNIQYF.

The chain combines TRBV4-1 with TRBJ1-5; no clear D gene. Germline values: CDR1 MGHRA, CDR2 YSYEKL. Between the trimmed V and J ends, which lost 3 bases and 4 bases, there was a span of 16 bases. The CDR3 sequence is 16 residues long. The CDR3 bases are TGCGCCAGCAGCCAGGAGACATCTCAGATTAATCAGCCCCAGCATTTT. Translating gives CASSQETSQINQPQHF.

The V and J genes are TRBV9 and TRBJ2-1, with D uncertain. Trimming cost V 4 bases and J 5 bases, with 16 bases left between them. The germline V gene has CDR1 SGDLS and CDR2 YYNGEE. The CDR3 loop spans 15 amino acids. The CDR3, as DNA: TGTGCCAGCAGCCCCCTCTTACTCGCCGACAATGAGCAGTTCTTC. Residues: CASSPLLLADNEQFF.

The chain couples TRBV7-9 to TRBJ1-1; weak D call: TRBD1 (5 bases). Germline CDR1 and CDR2: SEHNR and FQNEAQ (reference sequence). This CDR3 spans 14 amino acids. The V gene lost 5 bases and the J gene lost 4 bases, with 14 bases spanning the gap. CDR3 residues: CASSRDYVGTEAFF. CDR3 nucleotides: TGTGCCAGCAGCAGGGACTATGTGGGCACTGAAGCTTTCTTT.

The V gene is TRBV20-1, the J gene TRBJ2-1; 7 positions match TRBD2. The CDR3 loop spans 13 amino acids. Germline-derived CDR1 and CDR2 are DFQATT and SNEGSKA (reference sequence). V trimming: 3 bases; J trimming: 8 bases; junction bases outside the gene matches: 7. CDR3 DNA sequence: TGCAGTGCTAGTGGGAGGGCCGGGGATGAGCAGTTCTTC. Protein: CSASGRAGDEQFF.

The chain couples TRBV18 to TRBJ2-3; D gene unclear. Germline loops: CDR1 KGHSH, CDR2 LQKENI. This CDR3 region has 13 residues. Trimming took 5 bases from V and 3 from J, leaving 9 bases between them. In DNA, the CDR3 is TGTGCCAGCTCATACTCGGCGACAGATACGCAGTATTTT. Amino acid sequence: CASSYSATDTQYF.

This clone has a handful of counts. The CDR3 nucleotides are TGTGCCAGCAGCCAAGATTACACCGATAATACTGAGCAGTTCTTC. It translates to CASSQDYTDNTEQFF. V gene TRBV4-2 combines with J gene TRBJ2-1, with no clear D. Trimming removed 0 bases from V and 9 bases from J, with 15 bases in between. CDR3 length: 15 amino acids. Germline loops: CDR1 LGHNA, CDR2 YNFKEQ.

The CDR3 DNA follows: TGCGCCAGCAGCTTGGGACAGGGGGAAAATAGCAATCAGCCCCAGCATTTT. Translated: CASSLGQGENSNQPQHF. The rearrangement links TRBV5-1 to TRBJ1-5; 9 nucleotides line up with TRBD1. Looked up from germline, CDR1 is SGHRS and CDR2 is YFSETQ. This CDR3 comprises 17 residues. J gave up 0 bases and V 0 bases, and 4 bases lay outside the gene matches. The variable domain in full, with the rest retrieved from reference TRBV5-1 and TRBJ1-5, is KAGVTQTPRYLIKTRGQQVTLSCSPISGHRSVSWYQQTPGQGLQFLFEYFSETQRNKGNFPGRFSGRQFSNSRSEMNVSTLELGDSALYLCASSLGQGENSNQPQHFGDGTRLSIL.

The chain has TRBV18 and TRBJ1-4; the D is unclear. Germline lookup yields CDR1 KGHSH and CDR2 LQKENI. V lost 1 base to trimming and J lost 0 bases, with 9 bases between them. The CDR3 is made up of 16 amino acids. This CDR3 reads CASSPQTEATNEKLFF. The CDR3 nucleotides are TGTGCCAGCTCACCACAGACTGAGGCAACTAATGAAAAACTGTTTTTT.

The chain links TRBV4-1 to TRBJ2-5; 7 bases map to TRBD1. V shed 5 bases, J shed 6 bases, and the junction held 9 bases outside the gene matches. The CDR3 covers 14 residues. Germline CDR1 MGHRA, CDR2 YSYEKL. The CDR3 here is CASSSPRGPKTQYF. The CDR3 nucleotides read TGCGCCAGCAGCTCACCTAGGGGGCCAAAGACCCAGTACTTC.

The rearrangement joins TRBV18 to TRBJ1-4; D is perhaps TRBD1 (6 bases). The germline V gene encodes CDR1 KGHSH and CDR2 LQKENI. This CDR3 contains 14 residues. V gave up 3 bases and J gave up 7 bases, with 12 bases separating them. CDR3 DNA: TGTGCCAGCTCACCCGTTAGGGGGAGTGAAAAACTGTTTTTT. Translation gives CASSPVRGSEKLFF.

The V and J genes are TRBV2 and TRBJ2-6; D not resolved. The germline V gene has CDR1 SNHLY and CDR2 FYNNEI. With 0 bases removed from V and 0 bases from J, the gap between germline ends came to 9 bases. This CDR3 has 17 residues. CDR3 nucleotide sequence: TGTGCCAGCAGTGAAGCTAGGGCGTTCTCTGGGGCCAACGTCCTGACTTTC. Translating gives CASSEARAFSGANVLTF.